Here is one T cell receptor beta chain with its context. This specimen belongs to a study of patients and donors after allogeneic stem cell transplantation. Each CDR3 protein is one row after TCRdb ran MiXCR on the RT-PCR reads. The sample contains 390,000 or so distinct CDR3 sequences, under 20% of which appear only once. V was shortened by 6 bases and J by 2 bases, with 17 bases between the two germline ends. CDR3 length: 16 residues. This clonotype was sampled from a human donor who was either an allogeneic HSCT recipient or a stem cell or donor lymphocyte infusion donor (not recorded which). It is not recorded whose cells these are; they may come from a transplant donor. V and J are TRBV12-3 or TRBV12-4 and TRBJ1-5, with D uncertain. The sequencing input was blood, either unsorted or a sorted T cell fraction (not recorded which). CDR3 region: CASSSVGVRGNQPQHF. The CDR3 nucleotides read TGTGCCAGCAGCTCCGTCGGGGTAAGGGGCAATCAGCCCCAGCATTTT.